These 26 T cell receptor beta chains originate from one sample sequenced in a study of OX40 agonist ivuxolimab in advanced cancers. The repertoire was sequenced with immunoSEQ multiplex PCR; TCRdb's copy has only in-frame clones and lacks some. Of 53,000 or so clones detected, over 70% appear once; the ten largest clones hold 0.3% to 0.4%. Source: CD4+ or CD8+ T cells sorted from blood, taken in a trial of the OX40 agonist ivuxolimab. The receptor set was obtained from an adult with an advanced solid tumor such as melanoma, head and neck, liver or kidney cancer.

As concerns this clone: Germline is not matched at one junction end, which may reflect a read error. The genes are TRBV5-1 and TRBJ1-4, with 8 bases fitting TRBD1. Germline assignment: CDR1 SGHRS and CDR2 YFSETQ. The CDR3 totals 15 residues. For the CDR3, the DNA is TGCGCCAGCAGCCACCAGGACAGGGTTAATGAAAAACTGCTTTTT. This encodes CASSHQDRVNEKLLF.

In this sample, this clone turned up once. V and J are TRBV2 and TRBJ1-4; D unclear. CDR3 size: 13 residues. V lost 9 bases and J lost 6, with 14 bases in between. Germline V gene data show CDR1 as SNHLY and CDR2 as FYNNEI. The CDR3: CASDYSLHEKLFF. CDR3 in DNA: TGTGCCAGTGATTATAGCTTACATGAAAAACTGTTTTTT.

The chain combines TRBV27 with TRBJ2-2, with TRBD1 matching over 10 bases. The CDR3 runs to 13 residues. With V trimmed by 6 bases and J by 7 bases, 2 bases remained unmatched. Germline V gives CDR1 MNHEY, CDR2 SMNVEV (reference sequence). The CDR3 nucleotides read TGTGCCAGCAGGGGACAGGGGAACGGGGAGCTGTTTTTT. Its translation is CASRGQGNGELFF.

V is TRBV5-1 and J is TRBJ2-2; D unresolved. The V end was cut by 0 bases, the J end by 5 bases, with 5 bases between. The CDR3 runs to 13 residues. In germline, CDR1 is SGHRS, CDR2 YFSETQ. The CDR3 DNA is TGCGCCAGCAGCTTGGCCTCAACCGGGGAGCTGTTTTTT. Translated, it gives CASSLASTGELFF. Drawing the rest from reference TRBV5-1 and TRBJ2-2, the complete variable domain is KAGVTQTPRYLIKTRGQQVTLSCSPISGHRSVSWYQQTPGQGLQFLFEYFSETQRNKGNFPGRFSGRQFSNSRSEMNVSTLELGDSALYLCASSLASTGELFFGEGSRLTVL.

V gene TRBV28 combines with J gene TRBJ2-7, with D possibly matching TRBD2 (8 bases). This CDR3 is 16 amino acids long. V shed 3 bases and J shed 3 bases, with 18 bases lying between them. Germline loops: CDR1 MDHEN, CDR2 SYDVKM. In nucleotides, the CDR3 is TGTGCCAGCAGTTTGGCAGGGGGACTAGGGCACTACGAGCAGTACTTC. It codes for CASSLAGGLGHYEQYF. The full variable domain, with the rest looked up from reference TRBV28 and TRBJ2-7, is DVKVTQSSRYLVKRTGEKVFLECVQDMDHENMFWYRQDPGLGLRLIYFSYDVKMKEKGDIPEGYSVSREKKERFSLILESASTNQTSMYLCASSLAGGLGHYEQYFGPGTRLTVT.

A single count supports this clone. This sequence joins TRBV18 and TRBJ2-7, with D tentatively TRBD1 (5 bases). Trimming removed 4 bases from V and 0 bases from J, with 10 bases in between. Germline lookup yields CDR1 KGHSH and CDR2 LQKENI. This CDR3 comprises 14 residues. The CDR3 sequence is CASSLVRDSYEQYF. The CDR3 DNA follows: TGTGCCAGCTCACTCGTCAGGGACTCCTACGAGCAGTACTTC.

V usage is TRBV19 and J usage is TRBJ2-5, with TRBD2 as a possible D gene (5 bases). Trimming pared 6 bases from V and 1 base from J, leaving 12 bases between. This CDR3 has 14 residues. CDR1 and CDR2 from the germline V gene are LNHDA and SQIVND (reference sequence). The CDR3, as DNA: TGTGCCAGTAGCCCGACGGGAATCCAAGAGACCCAGTACTTC. Protein: CASSPTGIQETQYF.

This clone came up once. This rearrangement joins TRBV5-1 to TRBJ2-3; 8 bases line up with TRBD1. Unmatched junction bases numbered 12, after V lost 4 bases and J lost 2 bases. CDR1 SGHRS and CDR2 YFSETQ come from the germline V gene. The CDR3 runs 17 residues. The CDR3 coding sequence is TGCGCCAGCAGCCTACAGGGGGGAGTTTTTAACACAGATACGCAGTATTTT. Residues: CASSLQGGVFNTDTQYF.

The CDR3 region has the DNA TGTGCCAGCAGTTCAACTACAGGGCTTGAAGCTTTCTTT. Its protein product is CASSSTTGLEAFF. This chain links TRBV27 with TRBJ1-1; possible D gene TRBD1, 6 bases. Germline V gene data show CDR1 as MNHEY and CDR2 as SMNVEV (reference sequence). Trimming removed 4 bases from V and 7 bases from J, with 13 bases in between. This CDR3 contains 13 residues.

This clone occurred once. The V and J genes are TRBV2 and TRBJ1-3; D gene uncertain. V was trimmed by 6 bases and J by 2 bases, leaving 11 bases between them. Germline CDR1 and CDR2: SNHLY and FYNNEI. The CDR3 contains 14 residues. DNA for the CDR3: TGTGCCAGCAGCGAGGACTTAGCTGGAAACACCATATATTTT. Its protein is CASSEDLAGNTIYF. The entire variable domain, with the rest obtained from reference TRBV2 and TRBJ1-3, is as follows: EPEVTQTPSHQVTQMGQEVILRCVPISNHLYFYWYRQILGQKVEFLVSFYNNEISEKSEIFDDQFSVERPDGSNFTLKIRSTKLEDSAMYFCASSEDLAGNTIYFGEGSWLTVV.

The chain recombines TRBV5-6 with TRBJ2-3, with D maybe TRBD1 (5 bases). The CDR3 is 14 residues long. V shed 4 bases and J shed 5 bases, with 14 bases lying between them. Germline V lookup: CDR1 SGHDT, CDR2 YYEEEE. CDR3 nucleotide sequence: TGTGCCAGCAGCCGTCTGGGGCAGAGAGATACGCAGTATTTT. Amino acid sequence: CASSRLGQRDTQYF.

The gene calls are TRBV7-3 and TRBJ2-1; TRBD2 matches at 7 bases. The CDR3 contains 14 residues. V was clipped by 8 bases and J by 4 bases; unmatched bases: 8. CDR1 SGHTA and CDR2 FQGTGA come from the germline V gene. The chain's CDR3 is CASRRASGYNEQFF. CDR3 sequence (DNA): TGTGCCAGCCGGAGGGCTAGCGGTTACAATGAGCAGTTCTTC.

This chain connects TRBV4-2 to TRBJ1-1, with 7 bases lining up with TRBD1. The germline V gene has CDR1 LGHNA and CDR2 YNFKEQ. V dropped 6 bases and J dropped 8; count of bases not matched to a gene: 9. This CDR3 spans 13 amino acids. The chain's CDR3 is CASSLDRALEAFF. The CDR3 coding sequence is TGTGCCAGCAGTCTTGACAGGGCACTGGAAGCTTTCTTT.

The CDR3, as DNA: TGTGCCAGCAGCTTAAATGCGGGGGGCACAGATACGCAGTATTTT. Amino acid sequence: CASSLNAGGTDTQYF. The chain employs TRBV7-2 and TRBJ2-3; 7 bases map to TRBD2. After removal of 2 bases from V and 1 base from J, the junction contained 3 bases not matched to a gene. The CDR3 runs 15 residues. The germline CDR1 and CDR2 sequences are SGHTA and FQGNSA.

This chain links TRBV7-2 with TRBJ1-1; TRBD1 might be the D (5 bases). V was pared by 5 bases and J by 4 bases, with 17 bases between. This CDR3 region has 15 residues. The germline gives CDR1 SGHTA, CDR2 FQGNSA. The CDR3 reads CASSPGGAGGTEAFF. The CDR3 DNA reads TGTGCCAGCAGCCCAGGTGGGGCGGGGGGCACTGAAGCTTTCTTT.

V gene TRBV29-1 combines with J gene TRBJ2-7; D is unresolved. The CDR3 is 12 residues long. Germline V gene data show CDR1 as SQVTM and CDR2 as ANQGSEA. Trimming cost V 7 bases and J 0 bases, with 10 bases left between them. CDR3 nucleotides: TGCAGCGCCGCCTGGGCCTCCTACGAGCAGTACTTC. Translated: CSAAWASYEQYF.

The chain links TRBV5-1 to TRBJ2-1; 7 bases line up with TRBD2. V dropped 0 bases and J dropped 8; count of bases not matched to a gene: 11. Germline CDR1 SGHRS, CDR2 YFSETQ. The CDR3 covers 16 residues. The CDR3 protein is CASSLGVGGGGDEQFF. CDR3 coding DNA: TGCGCCAGCAGCTTGGGAGTCGGCGGGGGAGGGGATGAGCAGTTCTTC.

In its sample, this clone ranks as medium-sized (0.01 to 0.1%). The chain is built from TRBV5-1 and TRBJ1-4, with D perhaps matching TRBD1 (5 bases). Germline V CDR1 and CDR2: SGHRS, YFSETQ. V gave up 4 bases and J gave up 0 bases, with 7 bases separating them. The CDR3 is made up of 14 amino acids. Written as DNA, the CDR3 is TGCGCCAGCAGCCGGGGGGCAACTAATGAAAAACTGTTTTTT. Translated: CASSRGATNEKLFF. Full variable domain (missing parts from reference TRBV5-1 and TRBJ1-4): KAGVTQTPRYLIKTRGQQVTLSCSPISGHRSVSWYQQTPGQGLQFLFEYFSETQRNKGNFPGRFSGRQFSNSRSEMNVSTLELGDSALYLCASSRGATNEKLFFGSGTQLSVL.

V gene TRBV27 combines with J gene TRBJ1-2; possibly TRBD1 for D (6 bases). Germline values: CDR1 MNHEY, CDR2 SMNVEV (reference sequence). This CDR3 contains 14 residues. The V end lost 5 bases, the J end lost 7 bases, and 17 bases lay between the germline ends. The DNA of the CDR3 is TGTGCCAGCAGTCGACCCGGACAGATGTTTGGCTACACCTTC. Amino acid sequence: CASSRPGQMFGYTF.

V usage is TRBV5-1 and J usage is TRBJ1-2; unclear D gene. The V gene's germline CDR1 is SGHRS and CDR2 YFSETQ. This CDR3 comprises 11 residues. V lost 0 bases to trimming and J lost 9 bases, with 6 bases between them. The CDR3 nucleotides read TGCGCCAGCAGCTTGGAAGGACGCTACACCTTC. This codes for CASSLEGRYTF.

This rearrangement joins TRBV10-2 to TRBJ2-1; D remains ambiguous. Germline CDR1 is WSHSY and CDR2 is SAAADI. V was pared by 3 bases and J by 5 bases, with 11 bases between. This CDR3 is built from 14 residues. CDR3 bases: TGCGCCAGCAGTGAAAGGAGACCCAACAATGAGCAGTTCTTC. Translation gives CASSERRPNNEQFF.

Remarks on this clone: This sample also contains other DNA sequences that code for the same CDR3. The V and J genes are TRBV9 and TRBJ2-1; D is undetermined. The germline gives CDR1 SGDLS, CDR2 YYNGEE. With 3 bases removed from V and 6 bases from J, the gap between germline ends came to 7 bases. CDR3 length: 12 amino acids. In nucleotides, the CDR3 is TGTGCCAGCAGCGGGCCCCTCAATGAGCAGTTCTTC. Its translation is CASSGPLNEQFF.

A remark on this clone: One junction end does not reproduce the germline sequence, and a read error may be involved. This rearrangement joins TRBV25-1 to TRBJ2-7, with D perhaps TRBD1 or TRBD2 (5 bases each). There are 13 residues in the CDR3. The germline gives CDR1 MGHDK, CDR2 SYGVNS. CDR3 sequence reads: CASTLNPGTRLNF. The CDR3 bases are TGTGCCAGCACCCTTAATCCCGGGACCAGGCTGAACTTC.

The V gene is TRBV28, the J gene TRBJ2-5; TRBD1 is a possible D gene (5 bases). The J call may be mistaken, given a closer DNA end match to TRBJ2-7. The CDR3 loop spans 12 amino acids. Germline CDR1 MDHEN, CDR2 SYDVKM. CDR3 amino acids: CASSRQGYEQYF. In DNA form, the CDR3 reads TGTGCCAGCAGTCGTCAGGGCTACGAGCAGTACTTC.

Only one count was recorded for this clone. CDR3 DNA sequence: TGTGCCAGCAGGACGGATGGGAACACCATATATTTT. Protein product: CASRTDGNTIYF. The chain joins TRBV9 to TRBJ1-3; D unclear. The CDR3 length is 12 residues. The germline CDR1 and CDR2 sequences are SGDLS and YYNGEE. V shed 5 bases and J shed 7 bases, with 10 bases lying between them.

This chain joins TRBV4-3 and TRBJ1-1, with D possibly TRBD1 on 5 matching bases. This CDR3 is built from 16 residues. V was pared by 1 base and J by 4 bases, with 16 bases between. CDR1 LGHNA and CDR2 YSLEER come from the germline V gene. CDR3 nucleotide sequence: TGCGCCAGCAGCCAAGTGGGGGGACGGTCCAGCACTGAAGCTTTCTTT. It yields the protein CASSQVGGRSSTEAFF.